This T cell receptor beta chain emerged from a study of PD-1 blockade in classical Hodgkin lymphoma. This sample's time point: cycle 4 day 1 (C4D1), after less than seven weeks of nivolumab. With no exception, relapse followed autologous stem cell transplantation in all patients, and brentuximab vedotin exposure varied. The table came from immunoSEQ multiplex PCR; TCRdb's copy has only in-frame clones and leaves some out. There are fewer than 95,000 clones in the sample; nearly 85% occur only once, and 17% lies in the top ten. The CDR3 is made up of 11 amino acids. V was trimmed by 8 bases and J by 4 bases, leaving 5 bases between them. CDR1 is SNHLY and CDR2 is FYNNEI in the germline V gene. This clone occurred a few times. Its antigen is unidentified. Study outcomes and limitations: For complete responders, baseline diversity was comparable to that of newly diagnosed patients.

The source is a human donor with classical Hodgkin lymphoma. This specimen consisted of peripheral blood mononuclear cells (PBMCs), obtained before the fourth cycle of nivolumab. The chain employs TRBV2 and TRBJ2-2; D possibly corresponds to TRBD1 (5 bases). The DNA of the CDR3 is TGTGCCAGCCAGGGCACCGGGGAGCTGTTTTTT. Its translation is CASQGTGELFF.